These 26 T cell receptor beta chains came from one sample sequenced in a study of cytomegalovirus exposure and HLA in healthy donors. The PCR used 60 Vbeta and 13 Jbeta primers. Assay used: immunoSEQ multiplex PCR; TCRdb lists only in-frame clones, some missing. This sample's clone table lists 90,000 to 130,000 clones. Sequencing was carried out using PBMCs. The receptors derive from a man younger than 45 in good health and CMV-seronegative.

The gene calls are TRBV4-2 and TRBJ1-2; tentative D call: TRBD1 (6 bases). There are 16 residues in the CDR3. The V gene's germline CDR1 is LGHNA and CDR2 YNFKEQ. The ends were cut back, 4 bases at V and 1 base at J, with 16 bases in the middle. This chain's CDR3 is CASSLSETGGNYGYTF. The CDR3 nucleotides are TGTGCCAGCAGCCTCTCCGAGACAGGCGGTAACTATGGCTACACCTTC.

This sequence joins TRBV9 and TRBJ2-1; the D is unclear. This CDR3 has 11 amino acids. Germline V CDR1 and CDR2: SGDLS, YYNGEE. V lost 5 bases, J lost 7 bases, and 7 bases lay in between. Here the CDR3 reads CASSDLNEQFF. The CDR3 region has the DNA TGTGCCAGCAGTGATCTAAATGAGCAGTTCTTC. Full variable domain (remainder filled in from reference TRBV9 and TRBJ2-1): DSGVTQTPKHLITATGQRVTLRCSPRSGDLSVYWYQQSLDQGLQFLIQYYNGEERAKGNILERFSAQQFPDLHSELNLSSLELGDSALYFCASSDLNEQFFGPGTRLTVL.

The chain joins TRBV27 to TRBJ2-3; 7 bases are shared with TRBD2. The CDR3 extends over 15 amino acids. Trimming removed 3 bases from V and 2 bases from J; junction bases left unmatched: 5. Per germline, CDR1 MNHEY and CDR2 SMNVEV (reference sequence). The CDR3 nucleotides read TGTGCCAGCAGTTTTTTGGGACTACCCACAGATACGCAGTATTTT. It codes for CASSFLGLPTDTQYF.

This chain uses TRBV2 with TRBJ2-5, with 8 positions matching TRBD2. The V gene's germline CDR1 is SNHLY and CDR2 FYNNEI. The ends lost 4 bases at V and 3 bases at J; junction bases unmatched: 7. This CDR3 region has 15 residues. CDR3 amino acids: CASSALTGGEETQYF. For the CDR3, the DNA is TGTGCCAGCAGTGCTCTAACGGGGGGGGAAGAGACCCAGTACTTC.

V is TRBV18 and J is TRBJ2-1, with TRBD1 matching over 8 bases. Germline-derived CDR1 and CDR2 are KGHSH and LQKENI. The CDR3 loop spans 14 amino acids. Trimming at V came to 3 bases and at J to 8 bases, leaving 6 bases not matched to a gene. CDR3 nucleotides: TGTGCCAGCTCACCGAGGACAGGGATCGATGAGCAGTTCTTC. Translating gives CASSPRTGIDEQFF.

The chain combines TRBV5-1 with TRBJ1-1, with TRBD1 matching over 8 bases. CDR1 and CDR2 (germline): SGHRS, YFSETQ. CDR3 length: 13 amino acids. V shed 3 bases, J shed 5 bases, and the junction held 3 bases outside the gene matches. CDR3 amino acids: CASSSQGATEAFF. CDR3 bases: TGCGCCAGCAGCTCGCAGGGGGCAACTGAAGCTTTCTTT.

The rearrangement joins TRBV6-5 to TRBJ1-2, with 8 bases that match TRBD1. This CDR3 is built from 15 residues. V gave up 0 bases and J gave up 3 bases; unmatched junction bases: 3. Germline CDR1 and CDR2: MNHEY and SVGAGI. The CDR3 DNA reads TGTGCCAGCAGTTACTCCCCAGGGGGCGACTATGGCTACACCTTC. This gives the protein CASSYSPGGDYGYTF.

This sequence joins TRBV19 and TRBJ2-7; TRBD1 agrees at 7 bases. The CDR3 runs 15 residues. Looked up from germline, CDR1 is LNHDA and CDR2 is SQIVND (reference sequence). Trimming removed 3 bases from V and 3 bases from J; junction bases left unmatched: 8. The DNA for the CDR3 is TGTGCCAGTAGTATGGGGGACAGAGTGGTCTACGAGCAGTACTTC. This gives the protein CASSMGDRVVYEQYF.

The J gene is TRBJ2-1, the V gene TRBV12-5, with TRBD2 identical over 10 bases. V lost 1 base, J lost 11 bases, and 8 bases stayed unmatched. CDR3 length: 15 residues. Germline CDR1 and CDR2: LGHNT and FRNRAP. DNA of the CDR3: TGTGCTAGTGGTTTGGAAATGTTAGCGGGGGGCCAGCAGTTCTTC. It yields the protein CASGLEMLAGGQQFF. Using reference TRBV12-5 and TRBJ2-1 for the parts outside the CDR3, the full variable domain is DARVTQTPRHKVTEMGQEVTMRCQPILGHNTVFWYRQTMMQGLELLAYFRNRAPLDDSGMPKDRFSAEMPDATLATLKIQPSEPRDSAVYFCASGLEMLAGGQQFFGPGTRLTVL.

The V gene is TRBV11-3, the J gene TRBJ2-3, with 7 bases matching TRBD2. Germline V lookup: CDR1 SGHNT, CDR2 YENEEA. Trimming at V came to 0 bases and at J to 1 base, leaving 1 base not matched to a gene. The CDR3 covers 15 residues. The chain's CDR3 is CASSLESGGTDTQYF. The CDR3 nucleotides read TGTGCCAGCAGCTTAGAAAGCGGGGGCACAGATACGCAGTATTTT. Full variable domain (rest looked up from reference TRBV11-3 and TRBJ2-3): EAGVVQSPRYKIIEKKQPVAFWCNPISGHNTLYWYLQNLGQGPELLIRYENEEAVDDSQLPKDRFSAERLKGVDSTLKIQPAELGDSAVYLCASSLESGGTDTQYFGPGTRLTVL.

The chain recombines TRBV6-5 with TRBJ2-1, with 8 bases fitting TRBD2. The CDR3 has 16 residues. CDR1 and CDR2 (germline): MNHEY, SVGAGI. Germline trimming cut 4 bases from V and 7 bases from J; bases unmatched to any gene: 12. The CDR3 protein is CASSSYGGGDGNEQFF. In DNA form, the CDR3 reads TGTGCCAGCAGTTCCTACGGGGGGGGAGACGGGAATGAGCAGTTCTTC.

The V call is TRBV4-3, the J call TRBJ2-2; no reliable D call. Per the germline V gene, CDR1 is LGHNA and CDR2 is YSLEER. The germline V and J ends were trimmed by 1 base and 1 base, with 10 bases remaining between them. The length of the CDR3 is 16 residues. CDR3 in DNA: TGCGCCAGCAGCCAAGTCCCGCAGATGAACACCGGGGAGCTGTTTTTT. This gives the protein CASSQVPQMNTGELFF.

The gene calls are TRBV29-1 and TRBJ2-5; 9 bases fit TRBD1. The J call is in doubt because the DNA end fits TRBJ2-7 better. Looked up from germline, CDR1 is SQVTM and CDR2 is ANQGSEA. The CDR3 has 14 residues. CDR3: CSVAPGQGAHEQYF. CDR3 coding DNA: TGCAGCGTTGCGCCGGGACAGGGTGCCCACGAGCAGTACTTC.

The chain couples TRBV7-9 to TRBJ1-4; TRBD1 might be the D (5 bases). The V gene's germline CDR1 is SEHNR and CDR2 FQNEAQ (reference sequence). Trimming stripped 3 bases from V and 0 bases from J, with 8 bases between. This CDR3 region has 15 residues. CDR3 coding DNA: TGTGCCAGCAGCTTTGGGGGGGCAACTAATGAAAAACTGTTTTTT. It is translated as CASSFGGATNEKLFF.

The chain combines TRBV6-5 with TRBJ1-2; D is perhaps TRBD1 (6 bases). Trimming pared 5 bases from V and 6 bases from J, leaving 13 bases between. The CDR3 runs to 13 residues. Germline V gene lookup returns CDR1 MNHEY and CDR2 SVGAGI. The CDR3 DNA is TGTGCCAGCAGTGTGATCAGGGGTGATGGCTACACCTTC. Residues: CASSVIRGDGYTF.

The chain links TRBV10-3 to TRBJ1-3; D uncertain. Looked up from germline, CDR1 is ENHRY and CDR2 is SYGVKD. V was cut by 0 bases and J by 0 bases, with 9 bases left in between. The CDR3 is 16 residues long. In nucleotides, the CDR3 is TGTGCCATCAGTGAGTCGGCAAAGATCTCTGGAAACACCATATATTTT. Its protein product is CAISESAKISGNTIYF.

CDR3 coding DNA: TGTGCCAGTAGTATAGGAAACGAGGGCTCTGGCTACACCTTC. Residues: CASSIGNEGSGYTF. This chain uses TRBV19 with TRBJ1-2; the D is unclear. Between the trimmed V and J ends, which lost 1 base and 7 bases, there was a span of 13 bases. This CDR3 region has 14 residues. The germline gives CDR1 LNHDA, CDR2 SQIVND (reference sequence).

This sequence joins TRBV5-1 and TRBJ2-1, with TRBD1 matching 7 bases. Germline V gene sequence: CDR1 SGHRS, CDR2 YFSETQ. Trimming cost V 4 bases and J 3 bases; bases outside gene matches: 7. This CDR3 comprises 15 residues. The CDR3 DNA reads as TGCGCCAGCAGCCCAGGGACAGCCAGCTACAATGAGCAGTTCTTC. The encoded protein is CASSPGTASYNEQFF.

A note on this clone: Additional DNA sequences in this sample encode the identical CDR3. The rearrangement uses TRBV4-1 and TRBJ2-2; D is uncertain. V dropped 4 bases and J dropped 2 bases, with 5 bases sitting between them. The CDR3 is 13 amino acids. The germline CDR1 and CDR2 sequences are MGHRA and YSYEKL. The CDR3 here is CASSPSNTGELFF. The CDR3 DNA sequence: TGCGCCAGCAGCCCATCCAACACCGGGGAGCTGTTTTTT.

The gene calls are TRBV28 and TRBJ1-5, with a possible D match to TRBD1 (6 bases). CDR3 length: 15 residues. Trimming shortened V by 5 bases and J by 0 bases, and 11 bases separated the two germline ends. Looked up from germline, CDR1 is MDHEN and CDR2 is SYDVKM. This chain's CDR3 is CASSLGTPSNQPQHF. In DNA, the CDR3 is TGTGCCAGCAGTCTTGGGACACCTAGCAATCAGCCCCAGCATTTT.

This chain joins TRBV30 and TRBJ1-6; TRBD1 is a possible D gene (6 bases). V shed 3 bases and J shed 8 bases, with 14 bases lying between them. This CDR3 contains 14 residues. The germline V gene has CDR1 GTSNPN and CDR2 SVGIG (reference sequence). CDR3 residues: CAWRRLQGDSPLHF. CDR3 DNA sequence: TGTGCCTGGAGGAGGTTACAGGGAGATTCACCCCTCCACTTT. Supplemented by reference TRBV30 and TRBJ1-6, the full variable domain reads SQTIHQWPATLVQPVGSPLSLECTVEGTSNPNLYWYRQAAGRGLQLLFYSVGIGQISSEVPQNLSASRPQDRQFILSSKKLLLSDSGFYLCAWRRLQGDSPLHFGNGTRLTVT.

The rearrangement joins TRBV5-1 to TRBJ2-7; 7 nucleotides match TRBD2. Germline CDR1 and CDR2: SGHRS and YFSETQ. V dropped 6 bases and J dropped 4; count of bases not matched to a gene: 7. This CDR3 contains 13 residues. Here the CDR3 reads CASMRERGYEQYF. CDR3 nucleotides: TGCGCCAGCATGCGAGAGCGGGGTTACGAGCAGTACTTC.

V gene TRBV28 combines with J gene TRBJ1-1; TRBD1 might be the D (5 bases). The germline CDR1 and CDR2 sequences are MDHEN and SYDVKM. This CDR3 is 13 amino acids long. With 7 bases removed from V and 5 bases from J, the gap between germline ends came to 14 bases. The CDR3 nucleotides are TGTGCCAGCAACCCAGGGTGGGGAACTGAAGCTTTCTTT. This codes for CASNPGWGTEAFF.

The rearrangement links TRBV14 to TRBJ1-2; D may be TRBD1 (5 bases). CDR3 size: 15 residues. Trimming left V 5 bases short and J 4 bases short, with 17 bases between. CDR1 SGHDN and CDR2 FVKESK come from the germline V gene. CDR3 nucleotides: TGTGCCAGCAGCATCCGACAGTCGAGTATCTATGGCTACACCTTC. Protein: CASSIRQSSIYGYTF. The full variable domain, with the rest looked up from reference TRBV14 and TRBJ1-2, is EAGVTQFPSHSVIEKGQTVTLRCDPISGHDNLYWYRRVMGKEIKFLLHFVKESKQDESGMPNNRFLAERTGGTYSTLKVQPAELEDSGVYFCASSIRQSSIYGYTFGSGTRLTVV.

The chain uses TRBV4-1 and TRBJ1-2, with TRBD1 matching over 7 bases. This CDR3 has 16 amino acids. Trimming took 4 bases from V and 4 from J; bases not matched to a gene: 12. Germline CDR1 MGHRA, CDR2 YSYEKL. CDR3: CASSPLGAGGIYGYTF. DNA for the CDR3: TGCGCCAGCAGCCCCCTAGGAGCAGGGGGTATCTATGGCTACACCTTC.

The chain joins TRBV10-3 to TRBJ1-2; 8 nucleotides match TRBD1. CDR1 and CDR2 (germline): ENHRY, SYGVKD. With V trimmed by 2 bases and J by 2 bases, 4 bases remained unmatched. CDR3 size: 15 residues. CDR3 DNA sequence: TGTGCCATCAGTGAGAGGACAGGGTCAAACTATGGCTACACCTTC. It codes for CAISERTGSNYGYTF.